The 31 T cell receptor beta chains below come from one sample, sequenced in a study of cytomegalovirus exposure and HLA in healthy donors. PCR amplification relied on 60 Vbeta primers (plus 13 Jbeta primers). TCRdb keeps only in-frame clones here, not all; method: immunoSEQ multiplex PCR. This sample carries 95,000 to 150,000 clones, over 65% of them seen once, and the ten largest clones take approximately 4%. Source material: PBMCs. These receptors originate from a man in his forties or fifties in good health and CMV-seropositive.

The chain couples TRBV21-1 to TRBJ2-1; the tabulated D call, TRBD2, remains unverified against the DNA. TRBV21-1 is recorded as a pseudogene. CDR3 length equals 15 residues. CDR3 amino acids: CASSRTTSGGDEQFF. DNA for the CDR3: TGTGCCAGCAGCAGAACGACTAGCGGGGGAGATGAGCAGTTCTTC.

This sequence joins TRBV6-4 and TRBJ2-7; D not resolved. The germline CDR1 and CDR2 sequences are MRHNA and SNTAGT. Trimming removed 5 bases at V and 3 bases at J, with 17 bases between. The CDR3 runs to 15 residues. The CDR3: CASSRDHGANYEQYF. The DNA for the CDR3 is TGTGCCAGCAGTCGAGACCACGGAGCAAACTACGAGCAGTACTTC.

The J gene is TRBJ2-2, the V gene TRBV5-1; 10 bases agree with TRBD2. The CDR3 has 18 amino acids. Germline trimming cut 3 bases from V and 3 bases from J; bases unmatched to any gene: 11. CDR1 SGHRS and CDR2 YFSETQ come from the germline V gene. The CDR3 here is CASSSDPRTSGYTGELFF. The DNA of the CDR3 is TGCGCCAGCAGCTCGGACCCAAGGACTAGCGGATACACCGGGGAGCTGTTTTTT.

The CDR3 region is CASSPMRGGTDTQYF. In nucleotides, the CDR3 is TGTGCCAGCAGCCCCATGCGGGGGGGGACAGATACGCAGTATTTT. The genes are TRBV11-3 and TRBJ2-3; the match to TRBD2 covers 9 bases. The V gene's germline CDR1 is SGHNT and CDR2 YENEEA. J gave up 3 bases and V 5 bases, and 6 bases lay outside the gene matches. The CDR3 runs 15 residues.

This chain uses TRBV11-2 with TRBJ2-3, with unresolved D. This CDR3 is 13 amino acids long. Trimming took 1 base from V and 7 from J, leaving 9 bases between them. CDR1 SGHAT and CDR2 FQNNGV come from the germline V gene. CDR3 region: CASSLVILYTQYF. The CDR3 region has the DNA TGTGCCAGCAGCTTAGTTATTCTTTATACGCAGTATTTT. Full variable domain (rest looked up from reference TRBV11-2 and TRBJ2-3): EAGVAQSPRYKIIEKRQSVAFWCNPISGHATLYWYQQILGQGPKLLIQFQNNGVVDDSQLPKDRFSAERLKGVDSTLKIQPAKLEDSAVYLCASSLVILYTQYFGPGTRLTVL.

The rearrangement joins TRBV5-1 to TRBJ1-4, with D possibly being TRBD1 (6 bases). Germline CDR1 reads SGHRS; CDR2 reads YFSETQ. The CDR3 spans 13 residues. V lost 0 bases and J lost 8, with 8 bases in between. The CDR3: CASSLGQGEKLFF. As DNA, the CDR3 is TGCGCCAGCAGCTTGGGTCAGGGGGAAAAACTGTTTTTT.

The chain recombines TRBV7-2 with TRBJ2-1, with D possibly being TRBD1 (5 bases). This CDR3 has 14 residues. Germline CDR1 reads SGHTA; CDR2 reads FQGNSA. The V end lost 1 base, the J end lost 4 bases, and 8 bases lay between the germline ends. CDR3 DNA sequence: TGTGCCAGCAGCTTAGGGGGCGGATACAATGAGCAGTTCTTC. Its translation: CASSLGGGYNEQFF. Supplemented by reference TRBV7-2 and TRBJ2-1, the full variable domain reads GAGVSQSPSNKVTEKGKDVELRCDPISGHTALYWYRQSLGQGLEFLIYFQGNSAPDKSGLPSDRFSAERTGGSVSTLTIQRTQQEDSAVYLCASSLGGGYNEQFFGPGTRLTVL.

In its sample, this clone was seen once. This rearrangement joins TRBV7-2 to TRBJ2-7, with TRBD1 matching 8 bases. Germline V lookup: CDR1 SGHTA, CDR2 FQGNSA. Unmatched junction bases numbered 6, after V lost 6 bases and J lost 2 bases. The CDR3 length is 14 residues. The CDR3 nucleotides are TGTGCCAGCAGTAACAGGGGGAGGCCCTACGAGCAGTACTTC. This gives the protein CASSNRGRPYEQYF. Using reference TRBV7-2 and TRBJ2-7 for the parts outside the CDR3, the full variable domain is GAGVSQSPSNKVTEKGKDVELRCDPISGHTALYWYRQSLGQGLEFLIYFQGNSAPDKSGLPSDRFSAERTGGSVSTLTIQRTQQEDSAVYLCASSNRGRPYEQYFGPGTRLTVT.

The rearrangement uses TRBV27 and TRBJ1-2, with D possibly TRBD1 on 6 matching bases. This CDR3 region has 13 residues. V dropped 4 bases and J dropped 4 bases, with 10 bases sitting between them. The germline gives CDR1 MNHEY, CDR2 SMNVEV (reference sequence). The CDR3 bases are TGTGCCAGCAGTTCACAGGGAACCTATGGCTACACCTTC. Translation: CASSSQGTYGYTF.

In regard to this clone: Other nucleotide sequences in the sample specify the same CDR3. CDR3 amino acids: CASSRFAIGGWSGNTIYF. The CDR3 nucleotides are TGTGCCAGCAGCCGCTTTGCCATCGGAGGCTGGTCTGGAAACACCATATATTTT. J is TRBJ1-3 and V is TRBV14; no definite D call. Deletions cut 4 bases from V and 1 base from J, with 20 bases between. Germline-derived CDR1 and CDR2 are SGHDN and FVKESK. This CDR3 region has 18 residues.

In this sample, this clone turned up a few times. The V and J genes are TRBV27 and TRBJ1-1; the D is unclear. The CDR3 has 15 amino acids. The germline gives CDR1 MNHEY, CDR2 SMNVEV (reference sequence). V was shortened by 3 bases and J by 6 bases, with 17 bases between the two germline ends. The CDR3: CASSFRGFPGAEAFF. CDR3 DNA sequence: TGTGCCAGCAGTTTTCGGGGTTTCCCGGGAGCTGAAGCTTTCTTT.

A few counts support this clone. The chain couples TRBV19 to TRBJ1-6; TRBD1 aligns across 7 bases. This CDR3 spans 14 amino acids. The germline CDR1 and CDR2 sequences are LNHDA and SQIVND (reference sequence). The junction had 2 bases not matched to a gene; V was cut back by 3 bases and J by 6 bases. This chain's CDR3 is CASSIQGVNSPLHF. DNA for the CDR3: TGTGCCAGTAGTATCCAGGGGGTTAATTCACCCCTCCACTTT. Combining the CDR3 with reference TRBV19 and TRBJ1-6 gives the whole variable domain DGGITQSPKYLFRKEGQNVTLSCEQNLNHDAMYWYRQDPGQGLRLIYYSQIVNDFQKGDIAEGYSVSREKKESFPLTVTSAQKNPTAFYLCASSIQGVNSPLHFGNGTRLTVT.

The CDR3 DNA sequence: TGCGCCAGCAGCTTGAGGGCGGGTTACAATGAGCAGTTCTTC. Translating gives CASSLRAGYNEQFF. V is TRBV5-1 and J is TRBJ2-1, with D maybe TRBD2 (5 bases). Germline V gene lookup returns CDR1 SGHRS and CDR2 YFSETQ. Between the trimmed V and J ends, which lost 1 base and 4 bases, there was a span of 9 bases. This CDR3 contains 14 residues.

This clone was seen a handful of times. V usage is TRBV2 and J usage is TRBJ2-6, with 10 bases matching TRBD1. J was trimmed by 2 bases and V by 6 bases; bases with no gene match: 7. Germline CDR1 SNHLY, CDR2 FYNNEI. The CDR3 is 17 residues long. The CDR3 DNA reads TGTGCCAGCAGGAGACAGGGGGCAGTTACTGGGGCCAACGTCCTGACTTTC. Translated: CASRRQGAVTGANVLTF.

This chain connects TRBV6-1 to TRBJ2-5, with D tentatively TRBD1 (5 bases). CDR1 and CDR2 (germline): MNHNS, SASEGT. Trimming took off 6 bases at V and 5 bases at J, with 13 bases between the two ends. The CDR3 sequence is 13 residues long. CDR3 region: CASRPDRWETQYF. The CDR3 DNA reads as TGTGCCAGCAGACCCGACAGATGGGAGACCCAGTACTTC.

This sequence joins TRBV6-5 and TRBJ2-1, with 10 bases lining up with TRBD2. Germline V gene sequence: CDR1 MNHEY, CDR2 SVGAGI. The V segment lost 8 bases and the J segment 6 bases; nucleotides outside the gene matches: 7. The CDR3 is 14 residues long. CDR3 sequence: CASSRLAGVNEQFF. The CDR3 DNA follows: TGTGCCAGCTCTAGGCTAGCGGGAGTCAATGAGCAGTTCTTC.

The J gene is TRBJ2-7, the V gene TRBV27; TRBD1 aligns across 7 bases. The junction had 7 bases not matched to a gene; V was cut back by 5 bases and J by 3 bases. Germline V gives CDR1 MNHEY, CDR2 SMNVEV (reference sequence). The CDR3 runs to 14 residues. The CDR3 loop reads CASSAGTESYEQYF. The CDR3 DNA reads TGTGCCAGCAGTGCCGGGACAGAGAGCTACGAGCAGTACTTC.

This chain uses TRBV10-3 with TRBJ2-3; 8 nucleotides match TRBD2. Germline CDR1 reads ENHRY; CDR2 reads SYGVKD. The CDR3 spans 14 residues. The J segment lost 1 base and the V segment lost 6 bases, leaving 3 bases of the junction unmatched. The chain's CDR3 is CAIRAGARTDTQYF. CDR3 sequence (DNA): TGTGCCATCAGAGCGGGGGCGCGCACAGATACGCAGTATTTT.

The genes are TRBV6-5 and TRBJ1-2; 8 bases are a match to TRBD1. The junction had 1 base not matched to a gene; V was cut back by 0 bases and J by 10 bases. Germline loops: CDR1 MNHEY, CDR2 SVGAGI. The CDR3 totals 12 residues. CDR3 coding DNA: TGTGCCAGCAGTTACTCGGACAGGGACTACACCTTC. This encodes CASSYSDRDYTF.

The table lists this clone with a few counts. This chain uses TRBV29-1 with TRBJ1-6; maybe TRBD1 (6 bases). The ends were cut back, 4 bases at V and 7 bases at J, with 17 bases in the middle. CDR3 length: 15 residues. Germline V gene sequence: CDR1 SQVTM, CDR2 ANQGSEA. CDR3 loop: CSVGRRRGFNSPLHF. The CDR3 nucleotides read TGCAGCGTTGGTAGACGCAGGGGATTCAATTCACCCCTCCACTTT. The full variable domain, with the rest looked up from reference TRBV29-1 and TRBJ1-6, is SAVISQKPSRDICQRGTSLTIQCQVDSQVTMMFWYRQQPGQSLTLIATANQGSEATYESGFVIDKFPISRPNLTFSTLTVSNMSPEDSSIYLCSVGRRRGFNSPLHFGNGTRLTVT.

The V call is TRBV6-5, the J call TRBJ2-2, with D hard to call. CDR3 length: 12 residues. Trimming removed 4 bases from V and 4 bases from J, with 4 bases in between. Germline values: CDR1 MNHEY, CDR2 SVGAGI. CDR3 protein: CASSSFTGELFF. The CDR3 DNA reads as TGTGCCAGCAGTTCATTCACCGGGGAGCTGTTTTTT.

This sequence joins TRBV19 and TRBJ1-5, with 7 nucleotides matching TRBD1. Trimming at V came to 8 bases and at J to 0 bases, leaving 10 bases not matched to a gene. Germline values: CDR1 LNHDA, CDR2 SQIVND (reference sequence). CDR3 length equals 16 residues. The CDR3 DNA reads as TGTGCCAGTGATAAGGGGGCAGGGTATAGCAATCAGCCCCAGCATTTT. This codes for CASDKGAGYSNQPQHF. The variable domain in full, with the rest retrieved from reference TRBV19 and TRBJ1-5, is DGGITQSPKYLFRKEGQNVTLSCEQNLNHDAMYWYRQDPGQGLRLIYYSQIVNDFQKGDIAEGYSVSREKKESFPLTVTSAQKNPTAFYLCASDKGAGYSNQPQHFGDGTRLSIL.

The chain recombines TRBV7-3 with TRBJ2-2; D is perhaps TRBD2 (7 bases). The CDR3 runs to 15 residues. V was trimmed by 5 bases and J by 4 bases, leaving 14 bases between them. The germline CDR1 and CDR2 sequences are SGHTA and FQGTGA. CDR3 protein: CASSPRGGGTGELFF. The CDR3 DNA follows: TGTGCCAGCAGCCCAAGGGGGGGCGGCACCGGGGAGCTGTTTTTT.

A single count supports this clone. The chain has TRBV7-3 and TRBJ1-2; weak D call: TRBD1 (6 bases). In germline, CDR1 is SGHTA, CDR2 FQGTGA. The CDR3 covers 15 residues. Trimming took 1 base from V and 6 from J, leaving 15 bases between them. DNA of the CDR3: TGTGCCAGCAGCTTAAGAGGCAGGGGAGTCGATGGCTACACCTTC. Translation: CASSLRGRGVDGYTF. The entire variable domain, with the rest obtained from reference TRBV7-3 and TRBJ1-2, is as follows: GAGVSQTPSNKVTEKGKYVELRCDPISGHTALYWYRQSLGQGPEFLIYFQGTGAADDSGLPNDRFFAVRPEGSVSTLKIQRTERGDSAVYLCASSLRGRGVDGYTFGSGTRLTVV.

The chain has TRBV6-5 and TRBJ2-7; 10 bases match TRBD1. CDR1 is MNHEY and CDR2 is SVGAGI in the germline V gene. The J segment lost 1 base and the V segment lost 5 bases, leaving 5 bases of the junction unmatched. The CDR3 extends over 15 amino acids. The CDR3 sequence is CASSLRDRGSYEQYF. The DNA of the CDR3 is TGTGCCAGCAGTCTCCGGGACAGGGGTTCCTACGAGCAGTACTTC.

This chain uses TRBV10-2 with TRBJ1-5, with TRBD1 matching 7 bases. CDR3 length: 15 amino acids. Germline loops: CDR1 WSHSY, CDR2 SAAADI. V lost 6 bases to trimming and J lost 2 bases; unmatched junction nucleotides: 7. CDR3 bases: TGCGCCAGCAGGGGAACAGGGGTAGGCAATCAGCCCCAGCATTTT. Translation: CASRGTGVGNQPQHF.

V gene TRBV6-6 combines with J gene TRBJ2-3, with TRBD1 matching over 7 bases. The germline CDR1 and CDR2 sequences are MNHNY and SVGAGI (reference sequence). V shed 3 bases, J shed 0 bases, and the junction held 6 bases outside the gene matches. The CDR3 length is 16 residues. CDR3 coding DNA: TGTGCCAGCAGTTATGGGCAGGGGGATAGCACAGATACGCAGTATTTT. This encodes CASSYGQGDSTDTQYF.

The gene calls are TRBV28 and TRBJ1-2, with a possible D match to TRBD1 (5 bases). From germline, CDR1 is MDHEN and CDR2 SYDVKM. The CDR3 contains 15 residues. Trimming removed 3 bases at V and 4 bases at J, with 15 bases between. The CDR3 loop reads CASSFKSRVSYGYTF. Written as DNA, the CDR3 is TGTGCCAGCAGTTTTAAAAGCAGGGTGAGCTATGGCTACACCTTC.

This chain uses TRBV5-4 with TRBJ2-5, with 8 bases identical to TRBD2. The CDR3 runs to 16 residues. CDR1 SGHNT and CDR2 YYREEE come from the germline V gene (reference sequence). V shed 4 bases, J shed 5 bases, and the junction held 13 bases outside the gene matches. CDR3 nucleotide sequence: TGTGCCAGCAGCCCCTCCCCGGGACTAGGGGTCGAGACCCAGTACTTC. Translating gives CASSPSPGLGVETQYF.

This sequence joins TRBV9 and TRBJ2-3; D might be TRBD2 (5 bases). The CDR3 is 13 amino acids. Trimming took off 2 bases at V and 4 bases at J, with 8 bases between the two ends. CDR1 and CDR2 (germline): SGDLS, YYNGEE. Here the CDR3 DNA reads TGTGCCAGCAGCGTTTCGGAGGCAGATACGCAGTATTTT. It translates to CASSVSEADTQYF.

This clone has only one observation. The gene calls are TRBV27 and TRBJ2-7, with TRBD2 as a possible D gene (6 bases). The V gene's germline CDR1 is MNHEY and CDR2 SMNVEV (reference sequence). V lost 0 bases and J 3 bases, leaving 12 bases between the germline ends. The CDR3 extends over 15 amino acids. CDR3 amino acids: CASSLSVGRDYEQYF. CDR3 DNA sequence: TGTGCCAGCAGTTTATCGGTGGGGCGGGACTACGAGCAGTACTTC.